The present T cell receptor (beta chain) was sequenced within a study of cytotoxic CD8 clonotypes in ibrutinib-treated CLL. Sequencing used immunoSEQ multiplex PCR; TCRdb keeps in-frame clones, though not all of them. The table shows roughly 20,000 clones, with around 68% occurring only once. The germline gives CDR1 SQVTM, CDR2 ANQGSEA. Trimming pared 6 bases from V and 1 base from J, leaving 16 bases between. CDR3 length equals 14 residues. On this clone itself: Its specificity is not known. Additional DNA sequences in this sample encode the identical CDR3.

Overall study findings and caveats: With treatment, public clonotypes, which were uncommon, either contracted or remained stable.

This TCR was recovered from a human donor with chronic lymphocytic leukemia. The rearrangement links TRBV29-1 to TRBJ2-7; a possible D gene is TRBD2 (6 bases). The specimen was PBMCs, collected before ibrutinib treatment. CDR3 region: CSVLTTGSSYEQYF. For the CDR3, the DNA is TGCAGCGTGCTGACCACCGGGAGTTCCTACGAGCAGTACTTC.